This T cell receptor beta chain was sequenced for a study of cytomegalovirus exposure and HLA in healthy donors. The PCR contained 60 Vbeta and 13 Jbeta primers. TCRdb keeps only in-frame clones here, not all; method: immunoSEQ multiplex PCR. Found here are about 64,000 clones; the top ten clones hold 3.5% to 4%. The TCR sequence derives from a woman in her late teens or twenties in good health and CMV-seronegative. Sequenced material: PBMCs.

CDR3 protein: CASSYAGIDGYTF. DNA of the CDR3: TGTGCCAGCAGTTACGCAGGGATAGATGGCTACACCTTC. V is TRBV6-5 and J is TRBJ1-2; TRBD1 might be the D (5 bases). There are 13 residues in the CDR3. Germline CDR1 and CDR2: MNHEY and SVGAGI. The V and J ends lost 2 bases and 6 bases respectively, with 10 bases between them.